Listed here are 30 T cell receptor beta chains from one sample, sequenced in a study of T cells in Graves' hyperthyroidism and ophthalmopathy. TCR beta CDR3 sequences were amplified from RNA transcripts. First-round RT-PCR targeting the TCR CDR3 was performed with the HTBI primer set. TCRdb re-called the multiplex PCR reads through MiXCR, storing one row per CDR3 protein. The repertoire consists of around 180,000 distinct CDR3 sequences, with over 15% occurring once and the leading ten covering roughly 30%. The sequenced sample was blood. These receptors all come from a woman between 45 and 60 years old with Graves' hyperthyroidism.

Turning to this clonotype: It may be a read error: a sequence one base away is much more abundant. The chain combines TRBV7-2 with TRBJ2-2, with D tentatively TRBD2 (5 bases). The CDR3 runs 15 residues. Germline V gives CDR1 SGHTA, CDR2 FQGNSA. The CDR3 protein is CASSLVPTNTGEPFF. In DNA form, the CDR3 reads TGTGCCAGCAGCTTAGTACCCACGAACACCGGGGAGCCGTTTTTT.

A few counts support this clonotype. The rearrangement links TRBV18 to TRBJ1-2, with TRBD1 matching over 7 bases. Trimming cost V 6 bases and J 2 bases; bases outside gene matches: 12. The CDR3 has 16 residues. Per the germline V gene, CDR1 is KGHSH and CDR2 is LQKENI. CDR3 sequence: CASSPRTGTANYGYTF. CDR3 DNA: TGTGCCAGCTCGCCGCGGACCGGGACAGCCAACTATGGCTACACCTTC.

This clonotype was recorded at least ten times. The chain couples TRBV7-9 to TRBJ1-1; no clear D gene. V was clipped by 1 base and J by 0 bases, with 9 bases between them. CDR1 and CDR2 from the germline V gene are SEHNR and FQNEAQ (reference sequence). CDR3 length: 15 amino acids. CDR3 nucleotides: TGTGCCAGCAGCTTAGACCCGTTATTGAACACTGAAGCTTTCTTT. Protein product: CASSLDPLLNTEAFF. The full variable domain, its missing parts supplied by reference TRBV7-9 and TRBJ1-1, is DTGVSQNPRHKITKRGQNVTFRCDPISEHNRLYWYRQTLGQGPEFLTYFQNEAQLEKSRLLSDRFSAERPKGSFSTLEIQRTEQGDSAMYLCASSLDPLLNTEAFFGQGTRLTVV.

This clonotype was seen at least ten times. The chain has TRBV3-1 and TRBJ2-1, with TRBD1 matching over 10 bases. Germline trimming cut 6 bases from V and 3 bases from J; bases unmatched to any gene: 2. This CDR3 comprises 14 residues. Germline CDR1 LGHDT, CDR2 YNNKEL (reference sequence). The CDR3 is CASSRTGGYNEQFF. The CDR3 nucleotides are TGTGCCAGCAGTCGGACAGGGGGCTACAATGAGCAGTTCTTC.

This clonotype occurred a few times. The genes are TRBV7-3 and TRBJ2-1, with D perhaps matching TRBD1 (5 bases). V lost 5 bases to trimming and J lost 1 base, with 12 bases between them. The CDR3 totals 15 residues. Germline CDR1 is SGHTA and CDR2 is FQGTGA. CDR3 loop: CASSPVQGSYNEQFF. The CDR3 DNA reads as TGTGCCAGCAGCCCGGTCCAGGGTTCCTACAATGAGCAGTTCTTC.

Worth noting for this clonotype: One base away lies a much larger clone, so this may be a sequencing read error. Here the CDR3 omits its conserved ending phenylalanine or tryptophan, so a read error is the likely source. The rearrangement links TRBV20-1 to TRBJ1-4, with D perhaps matching TRBD1 (6 bases). Trimming cost V 4 bases and J 0 bases, with 15 bases left between them. Germline CDR1 reads DFQATT; CDR2 reads SNEGSKA (reference sequence). The CDR3 runs to 16 residues. The CDR3 here is CSATNRVVATNEKLFL. As DNA, the CDR3 is TGCAGTGCTACCAACAGGGTAGTTGCAACTAATGAAAAACTGTTTCTT.

This clonotype was detected ten times or more. V usage is TRBV2 and J usage is TRBJ1-5; D gene uncertain. CDR3 length: 12 amino acids. Germline V gene data show CDR1 as SNHLY and CDR2 as FYNNEI. V dropped 6 bases and J dropped 8 bases, with 11 bases sitting between them. CDR3 amino acids: CASRKGGKPQHF. CDR3 sequence (DNA): TGTGCCAGCAGAAAGGGAGGCAAGCCCCAGCATTTT.

This clonotype was seen repeatedly, ten times or more. The CDR3 coding sequence is TGTGCCAGCAGCTGGAACGGCTGGAACACTGAAGCTTTCTTT. Protein: CASSWNGWNTEAFF. The V and J genes are TRBV7-9 and TRBJ1-1; D gene unclear. This CDR3 is 14 amino acids long. Germline V gene lookup returns CDR1 SEHNR and CDR2 FQNEAQ (reference sequence). Trimming cost V 4 bases and J 1 base, with 10 bases left between them.

The CDR3 DNA follows: TGTGCCAGCAGCCCCCGGGGGGGGGACGGCCCAAATTCACCCCTCCACTTT. Protein product: CASSPRGGDGPNSPLHF. The chain recombines TRBV13 with TRBJ1-6, with a weak D call TRBD1 (5 bases). Between the trimmed V and J ends, which lost 5 bases and 7 bases, there was a span of 21 bases. The CDR3 has 17 residues. Per the germline V gene, CDR1 is PRHDT and CDR2 is FYEKMQ (reference sequence).

This clonotype appeared once. The rearrangement links TRBV6-1 to TRBJ2-4; the match to TRBD1 covers 7 bases. CDR3 length: 11 residues. The trim removed 10 bases at V and 9 bases at J, leaving 6 bases unmatched. Germline V CDR1 and CDR2: MNHNS, SASEGT. The CDR3 sequence is CATATGFIQYF. The CDR3 bases are TGTGCCACCGCGACAGGGTTCATTCAGTACTTC.

This clonotype was seen a handful of times. V is TRBV4-2 and J is TRBJ1-3, with D uncertain. Deletions cut 2 bases from V and 3 bases from J, with 8 bases between. The V gene's germline CDR1 is LGHNA and CDR2 YNFKEQ. CDR3 length: 14 residues. CDR3 coding DNA: TGTGCCAGCAGCCAAATGGATGTTGGAAACACCATATATTTT. This translates into CASSQMDVGNTIYF.

This clonotype was seen more than once but under ten times. The CDR3 coding sequence is TGTGCCAGCAGCTGGAAGGCCGAGGGGAATGAAAAACTGTTTTTT. Residues: CASSWKAEGNEKLFF. The rearrangement uses TRBV7-9 and TRBJ1-4, with a tentative D call TRBD1 (5 bases). Germline loops: CDR1 SEHNR, CDR2 FQNEAQ (reference sequence). CDR3 length: 15 residues. The V gene lost 4 bases and the J gene lost 5 bases, with 14 bases spanning the gap.

This clonotype was counted many times. The rearrangement links TRBV28 to TRBJ2-7; 11 nucleotides match TRBD1. The CDR3 is 15 residues long. Trimming cost V 3 bases and J 0 bases; bases outside gene matches: 1. Germline V lookup: CDR1 MDHEN, CDR2 SYDVKM. For the CDR3, the DNA is TGTGCCAGCAGTTTCGGGACAGGGGGCTCCTACGAGCAGTACTTC. Protein product: CASSFGTGGSYEQYF. The whole variable domain, filled in from reference TRBV28 and TRBJ2-7, reads DVKVTQSSRYLVKRTGEKVFLECVQDMDHENMFWYRQDPGLGLRLIYFSYDVKMKEKGDIPEGYSVSREKKERFSLILESASTNQTSMYLCASSFGTGGSYEQYFGPGTRLTVT.

This clonotype was seen ten or more times. DNA for the CDR3: TGTGCCAGCAGCTTAGCAACCTCATCTCAAGCTTTCTTT. This sequence encodes CASSLATSSQAFF. The rearrangement joins TRBV7-9 to TRBJ1-1; D gene ambiguous. CDR1 is SEHNR and CDR2 is FQNEAQ in the germline V gene (reference sequence). CDR3 length equals 13 residues. Trimming left V 0 bases short and J 9 bases short, with 11 bases between.

This clonotype has a count of ten or more. One end of the junction is discordant with germline, which a read error may explain. This chain connects TRBV7-3 to TRBJ2-1; no clear D. The CDR3 runs 13 residues. Germline V gives CDR1 SGHTA, CDR2 FQGTGA. CDR3 nucleotide sequence: TGTGCCAGCAGCTCGCCTAACTACGATGAGCAGTTCTTC. Residues: CASSSPNYDEQFF.

In the case of this clonotype: Being one base from a much bigger clone, this may be a read error. No conserved phenylalanine or tryptophan is present at the end of the CDR3, so a read error is the likely explanation. This chain uses TRBV5-5 with TRBJ2-2; D remains ambiguous. Trimming took 0 bases from V and 5 from J, leaving 2 bases between them. Looked up from germline, CDR1 is SGHKS and CDR2 is YYEKEE (reference sequence). This CDR3 is 12 amino acids long. The CDR3, as DNA: TGTGCCAGCAGCTTGGAGACCGGGGAGCTGTTTTCT. This translates into CASSLETGELFS.

In its sample, this clonotype was seen many times. The chain employs TRBV7-2 and TRBJ2-4; TRBD1 agrees at 12 bases. The germline V gene encodes CDR1 SGHTA and CDR2 FQGNSA. Trimming took 6 bases from V and 10 from J; bases not matched to a gene: 13. This CDR3 has 16 residues. In DNA, the CDR3 is TGTGCCAGCAGAAACACCGGGACAGGGGGCGCGGATATTCAGTACTTC. Residues: CASRNTGTGGADIQYF.

This clonotype was seen ten or more times. This chain uses TRBV27 with TRBJ2-1, with D possibly TRBD1 on 6 matching bases. V was cut by 2 bases and J by 7 bases, with 12 bases left in between. CDR3 length equals 14 residues. Germline CDR1 is MNHEY and CDR2 is SMNVEV (reference sequence). The CDR3 is CASSLSQGINEQFF. DNA of the CDR3: TGTGCCAGCAGTTTAAGTCAGGGGATTAATGAGCAGTTCTTC.

There are many counts of this clonotype. The chain is built from TRBV19 and TRBJ2-7; 7 nucleotides match TRBD2. The CDR3 spans 15 residues. The germline gives CDR1 LNHDA, CDR2 SQIVND (reference sequence). The J segment lost 3 bases and the V segment lost 7 bases, leaving 12 bases of the junction unmatched. CDR3 in amino acids: CASKYSSGEFYEQYF. CDR3 bases: TGTGCCAGTAAGTATAGCAGCGGGGAGTTCTACGAGCAGTACTTC.

This clonotype occurred many times. The chain links TRBV5-1 to TRBJ1-1; no clear D. With 0 bases removed from V and 10 bases from J, the gap between germline ends came to 13 bases. Per the germline V gene, CDR1 is SGHRS and CDR2 is YFSETQ. The CDR3 runs 13 residues. The CDR3 loop is CASSLAEPGGAFF. CDR3 DNA sequence: TGCGCCAGCAGCTTGGCCGAGCCAGGTGGAGCTTTCTTT. The whole variable domain, remainder taken from reference TRBV5-1 and TRBJ1-1, is KAGVTQTPRYLIKTRGQQVTLSCSPISGHRSVSWYQQTPGQGLQFLFEYFSETQRNKGNFPGRFSGRQFSNSRSEMNVSTLELGDSALYLCASSLAEPGGAFFGQGTRLTVV.

CDR3 nucleotides: TGTGCCAGCCTGGAGACAGGGCGGGACGAGCAGTACTTC. This gives the protein CASLETGRDEQYF. The rearrangement joins TRBV2 to TRBJ2-7, with 7 bases aligning to TRBD1. J gave up 5 bases and V 8 bases, and 9 bases lay outside the gene matches. This CDR3 has 13 residues. Germline V gene lookup returns CDR1 SNHLY and CDR2 FYNNEI.

The chain carries TRBV5-6 and TRBJ1-2, with a possible D match to TRBD1 (6 bases). The CDR3 has 15 amino acids. V was pared by 0 bases and J by 2 bases, with 11 bases between. Germline V gives CDR1 SGHDT, CDR2 YYEEEE. The CDR3 DNA sequence: TGTGCCAGCAGCTTGGCTCCAGGGGACAACTATGGCTACACCTTC. It specifies CASSLAPGDNYGYTF.

This clonotype was seen ten or more times. The chain joins TRBV6-1 to TRBJ2-1, with D perhaps matching TRBD1 (6 bases). This CDR3 is built from 18 residues. Germline V lookup: CDR1 MNHNS, CDR2 SASEGT. V was pared by 7 bases and J by 5 bases, with 27 bases between. CDR3 nucleotide sequence: TGTGCCAGCACCCCGAAGGGGGTTTGGGGGAATCGCCACAATGAGCAGTTCTTC. Its translation is CASTPKGVWGNRHNEQFF.

This chain joins TRBV5-4 and TRBJ1-1; maybe TRBD1 (5 bases). The CDR3 is made up of 14 amino acids. V shed 3 bases and J shed 8 bases, with 17 bases lying between them. Per the germline V gene, CDR1 is SGHNT and CDR2 is YYREEE (reference sequence). CDR3 sequence: CASSYDSGLPEAFF. CDR3 coding DNA: TGTGCCAGCAGCTACGACAGTGGCCTACCCGAAGCTTTCTTT.

This clonotype came up many times. In DNA form, the CDR3 reads TGCAGTGCTAATCCCCAGGGGGCTCGAAAACTGTTTTTT. This codes for CSANPQGARKLFF. The J gene is TRBJ1-4, the V gene TRBV20-1, with 8 nucleotides matching TRBD1. The V gene's germline CDR1 is DFQATT and CDR2 SNEGSKA (reference sequence). The length of the CDR3 is 13 residues. With V trimmed by 4 bases and J by 10 bases, 8 bases remained unmatched.

The sample holds many counts of this clonotype. The chain is built from TRBV6-1 and TRBJ1-5, with 7 bases fitting TRBD1. CDR1 and CDR2 from the germline V gene are MNHNS and SASEGT. V was clipped by 4 bases and J by 6 bases; unmatched bases: 18. This CDR3 comprises 18 residues. CDR3 DNA sequence: TGTGCCAGCAGTGTAACCGGGACAGACGTCCTCCGGGTTCAGCCCCAGCATTTT. It codes for CASSVTGTDVLRVQPQHF.

This clonotype is a singleton in its sample. V and J are TRBV29-1 and TRBJ2-7; D is perhaps TRBD1 or TRBD2 (6 bases each). V was cut by 1 base and J by 6 bases, with 10 bases left in between. This CDR3 is built from 12 residues. CDR1 and CDR2 (germline): SQVTM, ANQGSEA. CDR3 in DNA: TGCAGCGTTGAAGGAGGGGGGCCCGAGCAGTACTTC. This encodes CSVEGGGPEQYF.

This clonotype was counted ten times or more. The gene calls are TRBV6-2 or TRBV6-3 and TRBJ1-1; no firm D call. Germline values: CDR1 MNHEY, CDR2 SVGEGT. There are 13 residues in the CDR3. Trimming removed 6 bases at V and 4 bases at J, with 12 bases between. CDR3 region: CASRTGMGTEAFF. DNA for the CDR3: TGTGCCAGCAGAACGGGTATGGGCACTGAAGCTTTCTTT.

This clonotype came up a few times. The rearrangement uses TRBV18 and TRBJ1-2; no definite D call. Germline CDR1 reads KGHSH; CDR2 reads LQKENI. Trimming took 8 bases from V and 1 from J, leaving 14 bases between them. This CDR3 is 14 amino acids long. CDR3 coding DNA: TGTGCCAGCCAACAGTCTCCCAATAACTATGGCTACACCTTC. Protein sequence: CASQQSPNNYGYTF.

This clonotype was seen only a few times. The V call is TRBV5-1, the J call TRBJ1-1; D possibly corresponds to TRBD1 (5 bases). The V end was cut by 2 bases, the J end by 3 bases, with 11 bases between. The CDR3 spans 14 residues. Germline loops: CDR1 SGHRS, CDR2 YFSETQ. CDR3 DNA sequence: TGCGCCAGCAGCTTTCGTGGGGGGGACACTGAAGCTTTCTTT. Its translation: CASSFRGGDTEAFF. Variable domain in full (rest from reference TRBV5-1 and TRBJ1-1): KAGVTQTPRYLIKTRGQQVTLSCSPISGHRSVSWYQQTPGQGLQFLFEYFSETQRNKGNFPGRFSGRQFSNSRSEMNVSTLELGDSALYLCASSFRGGDTEAFFGQGTRLTVV.